The rows below give T cell receptor beta chains drawn from one sample of a study of cytomegalovirus exposure and HLA in healthy donors. Here immunoSEQ multiplex PCR was the method, and the copy in TCRdb shows in-frame clones only, minus some. In the table there are more than 250,000 clones, 90% of which are singletons. The specimen sequenced was PBMCs. The receptor set was obtained from a woman between 25 and 40 years old in good health and CMV-seronegative. Both conserved end residues are part of each CDR3. The D gene is left open where the match is weak. The size field is filled for only some rows; it gives once, few, many or a size class.

size | D | J | V | CDR3 | DNA
. | . | TRBJ2-7 | TRBV9 | CASSVGDLSYEQYF | TGTGCCAGCAGCGTTGGGGACCTCTCCTACGAGCAGTACTTC
. | . | TRBJ2-1 | TRBV5-1 | CASRSGDYYNEQFF | TGCGCCAGCAGGTCGGGAGACTACTACAATGAGCAGTTCTTC
. | . | TRBJ2-7 | TRBV18 | CASSTQGSYEQYF | TGTGCCAGCTCAACCCAGGGGTCGTACGAGCAGTACTTC
. | . | TRBJ2-5 | TRBV7-7 | CASSLSLDQETQYF | TGTGCCAGCAGCTTATCACTAGACCAAGAGACCCAGTACTTC
. | . | TRBJ2-5 | TRBV9 | CASSVGQGGETQYF | TGTGCCAGCAGCGTAGGCCAGGGCGGGGAGACCCAGTACTTC
. | . | TRBJ1-5 | TRBV28 | CASSFGGVGNQPQHF | TGTGCCAGCAGTTTCGGGGGAGTTGGCAATCAGCCCCAGCATTTT
. | . | TRBJ2-3 | TRBV19 | CASSTARDSTDTQYF | TGTGCCAGTAGTACGGCAAGGGACAGCACAGATACGCAGTATTTT
. | . | TRBJ2-7 | TRBV28 | CASRSSSPAYEQYF | TGTGCCAGCAGATCGAGTTCCCCAGCGTACGAGCAGTACTTC
. | TRBD2 | TRBJ2-1 | TRBV9 | CASSVALAGGNNEQFF | TGTGCCAGCAGCGTAGCCCTAGCGGGAGGTAACAATGAGCAGTTCTTC
. | TRBD2 | TRBJ2-2 | TRBV12-5 | CASGFKISGRAGELFF | TGTGCTAGTGGTTTCAAGATTAGCGGGAGGGCCGGGGAGCTGTTTTTT
. | . | TRBJ2-7 | TRBV6-5 | CASSYRPADRTYEQYF | TGTGCCAGCAGTTATCGCCCCGCGGACAGAACCTACGAGCAGTACTTC
few | . | TRBJ1-1 | TRBV7-3 | CASSLGGGTEAFF | TGTGCCAGCAGCTTGGGTGGAGGAACTGAAGCTTTCTTT
. | TRBD1 | TRBJ2-7 | TRBV4-3 | CASSYSTGAMGEQYF | TGCGCCAGCAGCTATTCGACAGGGGCGATGGGCGAGCAGTACTTC
. | . | TRBJ2-1 | TRBV11-2 | CASHRDSYNEQFF | TGTGCCAGCCACAGAGACTCCTACAATGAGCAGTTCTTC
. | . | TRBJ2-5 | TRBV2 | CASRDYQETQYF | TGTGCCAGCAGGGACTACCAAGAGACCCAGTACTTC
. | . | TRBJ2-5 | TRBV27 | CASSLGQAEVETQYF | TGTGCCAGCAGTTTGGGGCAGGCCGAAGTCGAGACCCAGTACTTC
. | . | TRBJ2-2 | TRBV6-5 | CASSGSITGELFF | TGTGCCAGTTCAGGGTCCATCACCGGGGAGCTGTTTTTT
. | TRBD1 | TRBJ1-2 | TRBV28 | CASSGDSLNYGYTF | TGTGCCAGCAGTGGGGACAGCTTGAACTATGGCTACACCTTC
. | . | TRBJ2-7 | TRBV4-3 | CASSPGLPSYEQYF | TGCGCCAGCAGTCCGGGACTTCCATCCTACGAGCAGTACTTC
once | . | TRBJ2-7 | TRBV28 | CASSLTGFEQYF | TGTGCCAGCAGCCTTACAGGGTTCGAGCAGTACTTC
. | . | TRBJ2-1 | TRBV11-2 | CASSFSGTFTYNEQFF | TGTGCCAGCAGCTTTTCAGGGACCTTCACCTACAATGAGCAGTTCTTC
. | TRBD2 | TRBJ2-3 | TRBV2 | CANWVASGKEADTQYF | TGTGCCAACTGGGTTGCTAGCGGGAAGGAGGCAGATACGCAGTATTTT
. | TRBD2 | TRBJ2-1 | TRBV27 | CASSSPSGSRYNEQFF | TGTGCCAGCAGTTCCCCTAGCGGGTCGAGATACAATGAGCAGTTCTTC
. | . | TRBJ2-5 | TRBV6-1 | CASSEWGGLKTQYF | TGTGCCAGCAGTGAATGGGGGGGGCTGAAGACCCAGTACTTC
. | TRBD2 | TRBJ2-5 | TRBV15 | CATRTSGSSWETQYF | TGTGCCACCCGGACTAGCGGGAGCTCCTGGGAGACCCAGTACTTC
few | . | TRBJ1-1 | TRBV28 | CASSLQNTEAFF | TGTGCCAGCAGTTTACAGAACACTGAAGCTTTCTTT
. | TRBD1 | TRBJ2-6 | TRBV5-1 | CASSLAGQGLTFSGANVLTF | TGCGCCAGCAGCTTGGCCGGACAGGGACTTACCTTCTCTGGGGCCAACGTCCTGACTTTC
. | . | TRBJ2-3 | TRBV18 | CASSPGPSISDTQYF | TGTGCCAGCTCACCGGGGCCGTCCATTTCAGATACGCAGTATTTT
. | TRBD1 | TRBJ2-7 | TRBV15 | CATSRGMGQSSSYEQYF | TGTGCCACCAGCAGAGGCATGGGACAGTCCTCTTCCTACGAGCAGTACTTC
. | . | TRBJ2-3 | TRBV30 | CAWIPGVSTDTQYF | TGTGCCTGGATTCCAGGGGTTAGCACAGATACGCAGTATTTT
. | TRBD1 | TRBJ1-1 | TRBV28 | CASGTGLAEAFF | TGTGCCAGCGGGACAGGGTTGGCTGAAGCTTTCTTT
. | . | TRBJ2-7 | TRBV9 | CASSDGTHEQYF | TGTGCCAGCAGCGATGGGACACACGAGCAGTACTTC
. | . | TRBJ1-3 | TRBV6-1 | CASSRTLDSGNTIYF | TGTGCCAGCAGCAGAACCCTTGACTCTGGAAACACCATATATTTT
. | . | TRBJ2-7 | TRBV27 | CASSLRSPYEQYF | TGTGCCAGCAGTTTACGGTCCCCCTACGAGCAGTACTTC
. | TRBD2 | TRBJ2-1 | TRBV11-2 | CASSLALAGGNEQFF | TGTGCCAGCAGCTTAGCTTTAGCGGGAGGAAATGAGCAGTTCTTC
. | . | TRBJ2-3 | TRBV19 | CASSPAGTYSTDTQYF | TGTGCCAGTAGTCCGGCCGGGACTTACTCCACAGATACGCAGTATTTT
. | . | TRBJ2-3 | TRBV6-6 | CASSYVTDTQYF | TGTGCCAGCAGTTACGTCACAGATACGCAGTATTTT
. | . | TRBJ1-1 | TRBV6-5 | CASSSPSGNTEAFF | TGTGCCAGCAGCTCCCCGTCCGGGAACACTGAAGCTTTCTTT
few | TRBD1 | TRBJ1-5 | TRBV9 | CASSLQGARVEPQHF | TGTGCCAGCAGTCTTCAGGGGGCGCGGGTGGAGCCCCAGCATTTT
. | . | TRBJ1-2 | TRBV29-1 | CSAGGLALNYGYTF | TGCAGCGCTGGGGGACTAGCCCTTAACTATGGCTACACCTTC
. | . | TRBJ2-2 | TRBV4-3 | CASSQGGGAGELFF | TGCGCCAGCAGCCAAGGAGGAGGCGCCGGGGAGCTGTTTTTT
. | . | TRBJ2-5 | TRBV30 | CAWSVVERETQYF | TGTGCCTGGAGTGTAGTCGAAAGGGAGACCCAGTACTTC
. | . | TRBJ2-2 | TRBV10-3 | CAISELGAGGELFF | TGTGCCATCAGTGAGCTGGGGGCGGGCGGGGAGCTGTTTTTT
. | . | TRBJ2-5 | TRBV28 | CASRPGQTSEETQYF | TGTGCCAGCAGACCGGGACAGACTAGCGAGGAGACCCAGTACTTC
. | TRBD2 | TRBJ2-1 | TRBV4-3 | CASSPPGREEQFF | TGCGCCAGCAGCCCCCCAGGGCGGGAGGAGCAGTTCTTC
. | . | TRBJ2-2 | TRBV2 | CASSVWGTGELFF | TGTGCCAGCAGTGTTTGGGGCACCGGGGAGCTGTTTTTT
. | TRBD2 | TRBJ2-2 | TRBV27 | CASSQIAGGPTGELFF | TGTGCCAGCAGTCAAATAGCGGGAGGTCCCACCGGGGAGCTGTTTTTT
. | TRBD2 | TRBJ2-7 | TRBV28 | CASRRAGLGYEQYF | TGTGCCAGCAGACGAGCGGGATTGGGCTACGAGCAGTACTTC
. | TRBD1 | TRBJ2-1 | TRBV27 | CASSSQGGLRNEQFF | TGTGCCAGCAGTTCACAGGGGGGATTACGCAATGAGCAGTTCTTC
. | TRBD2 | TRBJ2-5 | TRBV7-2 | CASSSGRGETQYF | TGTGCCAGCAGTAGCGGGAGGGGGGAGACCCAGTACTTC
. | . | TRBJ2-1 | TRBV27 | CASSLVSGVSNEQFF | TGTGCCAGCAGTTTGGTTTCCGGTGTCAGCAATGAGCAGTTCTTC
. | . | TRBJ2-3 | TRBV5-4 | CASSLEVPTVPDTQYF | TGTGCCAGCAGCTTGGAGGTTCCGACCGTCCCAGATACGCAGTATTTT
few | TRBD1 | TRBJ2-7 | TRBV2 | CASSEVPGQLDEQYF | TGTGCCAGCAGTGAAGTACCGGGACAGCTTGACGAGCAGTACTTC
. | . | TRBJ1-4 | TRBV4-1 | CASSQGHATNEKLFF | TGCGCCAGCAGCCAAGGACACGCAACTAATGAAAAACTGTTTTTT
. | . | TRBJ1-3 | TRBV5-6 | CASSFSLTSGNTIYF | TGTGCCAGCAGCTTCTCATTAACCTCTGGAAACACCATATATTTT